Listed below are T cell receptor beta chains from one sample, sequenced in a study of blood T cells in healthy people across ages. TCRdb called the 5' RACE reads again in MiXCR, with one record for every CDR3 protein. Among some 1.5 million distinct CDR3 sequences, 35% to 45% were seen once, and the ten largest hold 4%. The sequenced sample was blood. These receptors came from a woman between 18 and 30 years old in good health. The CDR3 runs from the conserved cysteine through the conserved F or W. D genes are given only for firm matches. Rows may omit the clone size; those that give it use once, few, many or a size class.

V gene	clone size	D gene	J gene	CDR3 protein	CDR3 DNA
TRBV6-1	-	TRBD1	TRBJ2-1	CASIFRDRGLYNEQFF	TGTGCCAGCATCTTCCGGGACAGGGGCCTTTACAATGAGCAGTTCTTC
TRBV29-1	-	-	TRBJ1-4	CSVDGGVTTNEKLFF	TGCAGCGTTGATGGCGGAGTTACAACTAATGAAAAACTGTTTTTT
TRBV4-1	once	-	TRBJ1-1	CASSQDIRETEAFF	TGCGCCAGCAGCCAAGATATCCGGGAGACTGAAGCTTTCTTT
TRBV9	-	-	TRBJ2-3	CASSVLSGSTDTQYF	TGTGCCAGCAGCGTGTTAAGCGGTAGCACAGATACGCAGTATTTT
TRBV3-1	few	-	TRBJ2-4	CASSPLVRGVIQYF	TGTGCCAGCAGCCCGCTGGTAAGGGGGGTCATTCAGTACTTC
TRBV7-9	-	-	TRBJ1-6	CASSLADNSPLHF	TGTGCCAGCAGCTTAGCGGATAATTCACCCCTCCACTTT
TRBV20-1	few	-	TRBJ1-2	CSARDSGKYGYTF	TGCAGTGCTAGAGATTCAGGGAAGTATGGCTACACCTTC
TRBV7-3	once	-	TRBJ2-1	CASSFHLAEQFF	TGTGCCAGCAGCTTCCATTTGGCGGAGCAGTTCTTC
TRBV20-1	-	-	TRBJ2-7	CSAQGQLGEQYF	TGCAGTGCCCAGGGACAACTAGGCGAGCAGTACTTC
TRBV5-1	few	-	TRBJ2-5	CASSFGPGQETQYF	TGCGCCAGCAGCTTCGGACCAGGCCAAGAGACCCAGTACTTC
TRBV2	-	TRBD1	TRBJ1-2	CASSEKWTGNGYTF	TGTGCCAGCAGTGAAAAGTGGACAGGGAACGGCTACACCTTC
TRBV7-2	once	TRBD1	TRBJ1-1	CASSSQGAWDTEAFF	TGTGCCAGCAGCTCACAGGGGGCGTGGGACACTGAAGCTTTCTTT
TRBV6-5	once	TRBD1	TRBJ1-1	CATKGQKNTEAFF	TGTGCCACCAAGGGACAGAAGAACACTGAAGCTTTCTTT
TRBV13	-	-	TRBJ1-2	CASSLPDQRRGGYTF	TGTGCCAGCAGCTTACCGGACCAGCGGAGAGGTGGCTACACCTTC
TRBV15	-	-	TRBJ2-6	CATSRDWGAHSGANVLTF	TGTGCCACCAGCAGAGATTGGGGGGCCCACTCTGGGGCCAACGTCCTGACTTTC
TRBV28	-	TRBD1	TRBJ2-2	CASSPGTGGHTGELFF	TGTGCCAGCAGTCCGGGGACAGGCGGTCATACCGGGGAGCTGTTTTTT
TRBV20-1	-	TRBD1	TRBJ1-2	CCAKTGQGGYGYTF	TGCTGTGCTAAAACAGGACAGGGGGGGTATGGCTACACCTTC
TRBV4-2	-	-	TRBJ2-7	CASSQDWWGSEQYF	TGTGCCAGCAGCCAAGACTGGTGGGGTTCCGAGCAGTACTTC
TRBV7-2	-	-	TRBJ2-7	CASSPRSGGIYEQYF	TGTGCCAGCAGCCCTCGTTCAGGGGGGATATACGAGCAGTACTTC
TRBV15	-	TRBD2	TRBJ2-1	CATSKEGAGEPNEQFF	TGTGCCACCTCGAAGGAGGGAGCGGGGGAACCCAATGAGCAGTTCTTC
TRBV12-3/TRBV12-4	-	-	TRBJ1-1	CTSSSYGTKGNTEAFF	TGTACCAGCAGTTCCTACGGGACTAAGGGGAACACTGAAGCTTTCTTT
TRBV20-1	-	-	TRBJ2-3	CSASTMWVTDTQYF	TGCAGTGCTTCCACCATGTGGGTCACAGATACGCAGTATTTT
TRBV20-1	-	TRBD2	TRBJ2-3	CSARLVAGGTDTQYF	TGCAGTGCTAGATTAGTGGCGGGGGGCACAGATACGCAGTATTTT
TRBV10-3	-	-	TRBJ2-6	CAISGIGGSSLSGANVLTF	TGTGCCATCAGTGGAATCGGAGGCAGTTCACTTTCTGGGGCCAACGTCCTGACTTTC
TRBV27	few	TRBD2	TRBJ2-1	CASSLSTSAYNEQFF	TGTGCCAGCAGTTTATCGACTAGCGCCTACAATGAGCAGTTCTTC
TRBV4-1	-	TRBD2	TRBJ2-7	CASSLGWTSGAYEQYF	TGCGCCAGCAGCCTCGGGTGGACTAGCGGAGCCTACGAGCAGTACTTC
TRBV20-1	-	TRBD2	TRBJ2-3	CSAPSRHSGGVFYTDTQYF	TGCAGTGCTCCGTCCAGGCATAGCGGGGGGGTTTTCTACACAGATACGCAGTATTTT
TRBV12-3/TRBV12-4	-	-	TRBJ2-7	CASSLVGRVSSYEQYF	TGTGCCAGCAGTTTAGTCGGTCGGGTTTCCTCCTACGAGCAGTACTTC
TRBV9	-	-	TRBJ2-3	CASSGRGRVSTDTQYF	TGTGCCAGCAGCGGGAGAGGACGGGTGAGCACAGATACGCAGTATTTT
TRBV18	-	-	TRBJ1-1	CASSVGPNRVAEAFF	TGTGCCAGCTCCGTTGGACCTAACAGAGTCGCTGAAGCTTTCTTT
TRBV6-5	-	TRBD2	TRBJ2-1	CASNAGGSPYNEQFF	TGTGCCAGCAACGCGGGAGGGTCCCCCTACAATGAGCAGTTCTTC
TRBV28	-	TRBD1	TRBJ2-4	CASRGPGTETKNIQYF	TGTGCCAGCAGGGGACCCGGGACAGAGACCAAAAACATTCAGTACTTC
TRBV12-3/TRBV12-4	many	-	TRBJ1-2	CASSLPSDSYLNYGYTF	TGTGCCAGCAGTTTACCCTCCGACAGCTACCTGAACTATGGCTACACCTTC
TRBV9	few	TRBD2	TRBJ2-3	CASSVKEGLDPDTQYF	TGTGCCAGCAGCGTAAAGGAAGGACTAGATCCAGATACGCAGTATTTT
TRBV12-3/TRBV12-4	few	TRBD1	TRBJ2-1	CASRLRDRGMNEQFF	TGTGCCAGCAGACTCCGGGACAGGGGGATGAATGAGCAGTTCTTC
TRBV7-2	once	TRBD2	TRBJ2-3	CASSRLAGGRISDTQYF	TGTGCCAGCAGCCGCCTCGCGGGCGGGAGAATTTCAGATACGCAGTATTTT
TRBV15	once	-	TRBJ2-7	CATSTRQISYNEQYF	TGTGCCACCAGCACCCGGCAGATCTCCTACAATGAGCAGTACTTC
TRBV11-2	few	-	TRBJ2-1	CASSLSIGSGNEQFF	TGTGCCAGCAGCTTATCTATCGGCTCAGGAAATGAGCAGTTCTTC
TRBV12-3/TRBV12-4	-	-	TRBJ2-3	CASSFVTASTDTQYF	TGTGCCAGCAGTTTTGTTACAGCCTCCACAGATACGCAGTATTTT
TRBV25-1	few	-	TRBJ2-1	CASSGKRPSSYNEQFF	TGTGCCAGCAGCGGGAAGCGACCGAGCTCCTACAATGAGCAGTTCTTC
TRBV5-1	-	-	TRBJ2-7	CASSLGGEYYEQYF	TGCGCCAGCAGCTTGGGGGGAGAATACTACGAGCAGTACTTC
TRBV27	few	TRBD2	TRBJ2-3	CASSTWIAGVPRRVTDTQYF	TGTGCCAGCAGTACTTGGATAGCGGGAGTTCCTCGGCGGGTCACAGATACGCAGTATTTT
TRBV28	few	TRBD1	TRBJ2-5	CASSEGALQETQYF	TGTGCCAGCAGTGAGGGGGCGCTACAAGAGACCCAGTACTTC
TRBV2	-	-	TRBJ1-6	CASSVAYNSPPHF	TGTGCCAGCAGTGTCGCCTATAATTCACCCCCCCACTTT
TRBV28	many	-	TRBJ2-3	CASSLLGADTQYF	TGTGCCAGCAGCCTTTTGGGCGCGGATACGCAGTATTTT
TRBV12-3/TRBV12-4	few	-	TRBJ1-2	CASSTDFYGYTF	TGTGCCAGCAGTACTGACTTCTATGGCTACACCTTC
TRBV30	-	-	TRBJ1-2	CAWSVRRNYGYTF	TGTGCCTGGAGTGTACGCCGCAACTATGGCTACACCTTC
TRBV4-2	few	TRBD2	TRBJ2-2	CASSLEGLATNTGELFF	TGTGCCAGCAGCCTTGAGGGACTAGCGACGAACACCGGGGAGCTGTTTTTT
TRBV6-4	-	TRBD2	TRBJ2-7	CASSPQLAGAYEQYF	TGTGCCAGCAGTCCCCAACTAGCGGGAGCCTACGAGCAGTACTTC
TRBV20-1	few	TRBD1	TRBJ2-1	CSATRRDRGFNEQFF	TGCAGTGCAACGCGCCGGGACAGGGGATTTAATGAGCAGTTCTTC
TRBV6-2/TRBV6-3	-	-	TRBJ2-6	CASSYSIVFSGANVLTF	TGTGCCAGCAGTTACTCGATCGTTTTCTCTGGGGCCAACGTCCTGACTTTC
TRBV5-1	few	-	TRBJ2-5	CASSLVQVLRNEQYF	TGCGCCAGCAGCTTGGTACAGGTCCTAAGAAATGAGCAGTACTTC
TRBV20-1	few	TRBD1	TRBJ1-5	CSARQTGAINQPQHF	TGCAGTGCTAGACAGACAGGGGCGATCAATCAGCCCCAGCATTTT
TRBV5-1	-	-	TRBJ2-6	CASSFRSYSSGANVLTF	TGCGCCAGCAGCTTCCGCAGCTATAGCTCTGGGGCCAACGTCCTGACTTTC
TRBV7-6	few	-	TRBJ2-5	CASSLAVAARSQYF	TGTGCCAGCAGCTTAGCGGTGGCTGCCAGATCCCAGTACTTC
TRBV2	-	TRBD1	TRBJ2-3	CASRGQGSRLDTQYF	TGTGCCAGCAGAGGACAGGGAAGTAGGTTGGATACGCAGTATTTT
TRBV12-3/TRBV12-4	-	-	TRBJ2-5	CASSKTGLGDLYNEQYF	TGTGCCAGCAGCAAGACTGGTTTGGGGGACTTATACAATGAGCAGTACTTC
TRBV11-2	-	-	TRBJ2-2	CASSLGPLGSGGNTGELFF	TGTGCCAGCAGCTTAGGCCCTCTGGGGTCGGGGGGCAACACCGGGGAGCTGTTTTTT